Reported below is one T cell receptor beta chain. Which antigen it targets is not known. Nothing much larger sits one base from this clone, and base qualities are not available. These data come from a study of shared clonotypes between healthy human individuals (dated by TCRdb to the early 2020s). About the study as a whole: A couple of women and a few men aged 18 to 49 years were included in the cohort. To estimate repertoire size and how much clonotypes are shared between individuals, the study performed deep sequencing of blood TCR repertoires from a few healthy adults. Between about 0.94 and 10 billion PBMCs per donor were obtained by leukapheresis. For each donor, three plates each were used for CD4 naive and CD4 memory, two plates were used for CD8 naive, and one plate was used for CD8 memory. To increase sequencing depth and limit assay-specific biases, TCR repertoire library preparation and sequencing were carried out by different laboratories using diverse techniques.

On the study overall, not on this receptor specifically: The small number of donors limited the genetic and exposure-history diversity represented. Sampling was limited to blood, and TCR repertoires in tissue likely differ from TCR repertoires in blood. Pairwise subsampling indicated that sequencing depth was expected to affect the degree of clonotype sharing among donors. Even with the large sequencing depth, rarefaction of the sorted-subset datasets indicated that sequencing was incomplete. Higher generation probabilities were observed for clonotypes shared by all four sorted-subset donors than for non-shared clonotypes. Naive subsets generally had larger estimated clonotype richness than memory subsets. Around 5.4% of naive CD4, roughly 3.6% of naive CD8, approximately 2.2% of memory CD4, and about 0.4% of memory CD8 clonotypes were shared across a few donors.

The donors were healthy, HIV-negative adults with no recently reported acute infections or vaccinations. Only Caucasian adults living in Nashville, Tennessee, USA were represented among the donors. Magnetic negative selection was used to enrich CD4+ T cells, after which naive cells were positively selected on CD45RA and the negative fraction became the memory subset. Blood was obtained by leukapheresis, after which PBMCs were separated by Ficoll-Histopaque density gradient centrifugation and cryopreserved in liquid nitrogen vapor phase. Analytical flow cytometry was used to check the purity and quantity of each magnetically sorted T cell population. Genomic DNA was isolated from every sorted fraction and measured by UV absorbance on a Nanodrop 2000c. TCR CDR3 regions were amplified from genomic DNA by multiplex PCR using the deep immunoSEQ assay. Genomic DNA extracted from each cell subset was distributed evenly over all wells of several immunoSEQ 96-well plates, and each plate served as one replicate. For sorted subsets, each replicate PCR was loaded with 200 ng genomic DNA, equivalent to approximately 33,000 T cell genomes. Purified libraries were measured with a Qubit 3.0 fluorometer, size-checked on a Bioanalyzer 2100, and measured again with the KAPA Library Quantification kit. Each immunoSEQ 96-well plate was sequenced on its own single-read 150-cycle Illumina NextSeq 550 flow cell. Regarding the original processing steps: The immunoSEQ output contained only junctional sequences without quality scores, so filtering could not match that applied to full-length reads. To assign V/J genes and CDR3, sequences were annotated against IMGT germline references using PyIR, a Python wrapper for IgBLAST v1.9. Reads were filtered out if the reads had weak V/J assignments (E-value above 1e-6), no CDR3, stop codons, out-of-frame junctions, or ambiguous translated residues. V3J clonotypes were defined by identical inferred V gene, J gene, and CDR3 amino acid sequence. To compute the percentage overlap between repertoires, the number of shared unique clonotypes was divided by the size of the smaller repertoire. Richness of each repertoire was evaluated using RTK rarefaction, the Chao1 estimator, and Recon v2.1 estimates of unobserved clonotypes. Generation probabilities for all TCRbeta clonotypes obtained by the gDNA method from a handful of donors were computed using OLGA. TCRdb carries this immuneACCESS record with in-frame sequences only. Its versions omit some clonotypes, under half of them owing to an unresolved V gene in the studies checked, with the rest unexplained. V, J and clone size are those of that table, while D and trimming were read from the DNA. For this sample the table gives 2 million to 3 million clones, of which roughly 93% were detected only once. The top ten clonotypes cover about 0.39% of the sample.

The germline V gene specifies SGHRS as CDR1 and YFSETQ as CDR2. Including the terminal cysteine and phenylalanine, the CDR3 comprises 16 residues. Only the CDR3 portion is preserved as DNA: 48 bases, with reading frame beginning at the first base. V is pruned by 3 bases and J by 0 bases, leaving 9 bases of the junction without a gene match. The TCR originated in a man younger than 35 in good health. Some clones in this sample may be carry-over from other donors' samples. Sequencing was performed on naive CD4+ T cells from PBMCs. The cell subset or site label corresponds to: CD45RA+ positively selected. This chain joins TRBV5-1 to TRBJ2-7; 7 central bases correspond to TRBD1. The DNA reads as follows: TGCGCCAGCAGCTCGCGCGGACAGGTCTCCTCCTACGAGCAGTACTTC. Its product reads: CASSSRGQVSSYEQYF.